This T cell receptor (beta chain) is drawn from a study of blood T cell repertoires in COVID-19 (dated by TCRdb to 2018 to 2021). The study in broad terms: Samples from collaborators originated in the United States, Italy and Spain and spanned both the acute and convalescent phases of COVID-19. Where available, HLA class I and class II types were obtained from metadata supplied by the sample provider rather than from assay-based typing. Subjects who had been exposed to COVID-19, were actively infected with it, or had recovered from it provided the deeply sampled blood TCRbeta repertoires that made up the dataset. Nearly every sample came with metadata listing a de-identified subject ID, COVID-19 status, age in years and sex. The repertoires were released in a freely available public database intended as a resource for research on the immune response to SARS-CoV-2. The prospective study material was composed of cDNA or gDNA derived from T cells, B-cell-depleted T cells, or PBMCs. Samples came from the ongoing ImmuneRACE study (first 160 participants) plus 1,254 subjects from 6 global collaborators. The paper's findings and limits, for the study overall: How much clinical and demographic metadata was included differed by source and by participant, and the metadata was provided uncurated.

Enrolling through a virtual design, the prospective study's participants ranged in age from roughly 18 to 89 years and lived across 20 to 25 United States geographic areas. Cohort assignment in the prospective study relied on participant-reported clinical history from a screening survey and a study questionnaire. Exposed participants had been in contact, within 2 weeks of entering the study, with a person who had a PCR-confirmed or clinician-diagnosed case of COVID-19. In the prospective study, whole blood, serum and a nasopharyngeal or oropharyngeal swab were collected from each participant by mobile phlebotomists. Prospective study participants could optionally give additional blood draws and questionnaires over a roughly two-month period. Prospective study blood samples were shipped either frozen or at room temperature before DNA extraction. Details on this clone: The target of this receptor is not known. No base quality values were provided; no much bigger clone lies one nucleotide off.

TCRbeta CDR3 regions were amplified from genomic DNA using the immunoSEQ Assay, a bias-controlled multiplex PCR. The authors' pipeline ran thus. Within the assay, amplification of reference gene primers was used to estimate how many nucleated cells each sample contained. To quantify the absolute abundance of each unique TCRbeta CDR3 rearrangement, sequence reads were collapsed and filtered. For each sample, productive Simpson clonality was calculated as the square root of Simpson's diversity index across productive rearrangements. TCRdb holds this immuneACCESS table with in-frame rearrangements only. Some clones are missing; in checked studies, unresolved V genes explain under half, and the rest has no known cause. V and J calls and clone size are those listed in that table; D and trimming were worked out from the DNA. In all, the sample holds roughly 150,000 clones, and approximately 80% of those were seen once. About 5% of the sample is held by the ten biggest clonotypes.

V is pruned by 0 bases and J by 2 bases, leaving 8 bases of the junction without a gene match. In the germline V gene, CDR1 corresponds to SGDLS and CDR2 to YYNGEE. From cysteine to phenylalanine, the CDR3 is 16 amino acids long. Just the 48-base CDR3 DNA is kept, in frame starting at base 1. The sequenced material came from PBMCs or T cells enriched from blood (not recorded which). This clonotype was obtained from a man between 65 and 79 years old who had been exposed to COVID-19. The chain was built from TRBV9 and TRBJ2-7; 7 middle bases align to TRBD1. The CDR3 reads as follows: CASSVAPGTATYEQYF. The nucleotides read TGTGCCAGCAGCGTAGCCCCCGGGACAGCCACCTACGAGCAGTACTTC. The CDR3, completed at both ends by the reference TRBV9 and TRBJ2-7 genes, gives the full variable domain DSGVTQTPKHLITATGQRVTLRCSPRSGDLSVYWYQQSLDQGLQFLIQYYNGEERAKGNILERFSAQQFPDLHSELNLSSLELGDSALYFCASSVAPGTATYEQYFGPGTRLTVT.